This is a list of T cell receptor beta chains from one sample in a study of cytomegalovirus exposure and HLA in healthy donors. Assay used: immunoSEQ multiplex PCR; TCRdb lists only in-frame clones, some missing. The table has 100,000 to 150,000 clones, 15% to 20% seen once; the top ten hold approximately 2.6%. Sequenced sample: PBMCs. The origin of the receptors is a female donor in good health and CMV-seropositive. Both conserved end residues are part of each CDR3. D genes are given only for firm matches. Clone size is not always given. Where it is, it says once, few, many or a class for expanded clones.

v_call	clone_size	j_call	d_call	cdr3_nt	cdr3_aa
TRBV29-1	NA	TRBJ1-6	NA	TGCAGCGTTGCCCATGGTAGAAACTCACCCCTCCACTTT	CSVAHGRNSPLHF
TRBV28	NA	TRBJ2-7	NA	TGTGCCAGCAGTTTGTTCGAGGTCTTCCAGTACTTC	CASSLFEVFQYF
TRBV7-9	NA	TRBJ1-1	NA	TGTGCCAGCAGCCCTATGATGAGGGAGAAAGCTTTCTTT	CASSPMMREKAFF
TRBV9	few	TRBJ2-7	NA	TGTGCCAGCAGCCTGCGTGGAGGTATAATTTACGAGCAGTACTTC	CASSLRGGIIYEQYF
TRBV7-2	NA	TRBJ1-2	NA	TGTGCCAGCAGCTTACCCGGACAGTATGGCTACACCTTC	CASSLPGQYGYTF
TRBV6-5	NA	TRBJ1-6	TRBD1	TGTGCCAGCAGTTACCGTCCGGACAGGGTGGCGGGACCCCTCCACTTT	CASSYRPDRVAGPLHF
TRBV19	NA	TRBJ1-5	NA	TGTGCCAGTAGTTTAAAAAGCTGGCAGCCCCAGCATTTT	CASSLKSWQPQHF
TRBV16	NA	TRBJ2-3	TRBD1	TGTGCCAGCAGCCCGAACAGGGGCGGTGCAGATACGCAGTATTTT	CASSPNRGGADTQYF
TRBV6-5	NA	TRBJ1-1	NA	TGTGCCAGCAGTTACTGGGGGCAGCTGAGCACTGAAGCTTTCTTT	CASSYWGQLSTEAFF
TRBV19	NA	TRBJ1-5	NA	TGTGCCAGTAGTATAGTGGAGGGCAATCAGCCCCAGCATTTT	CASSIVEGNQPQHF
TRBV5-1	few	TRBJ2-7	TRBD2	TGCGCCAGCAGCGTGACCTCTAGCGGGGGGTTGTACGAGCAGTACTTC	CASSVTSSGGLYEQYF
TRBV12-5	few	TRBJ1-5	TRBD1	TGTGCTAGTGGTAACGCAGGGGGGCTGGGTAATCAGCCCCAGCATTTT	CASGNAGGLGNQPQHF
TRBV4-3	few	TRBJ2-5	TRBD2	TGCGCCAGCAGCCAAGGTAGCGGGGACGAAGAGACCCAGTACTTC	CASSQGSGDEETQYF
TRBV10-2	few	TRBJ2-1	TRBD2	TGCGCCAGCAGTGAACCTAGGAAGCGGGGGGACGATGAGCAGTTCTTC	CASSEPRKRGDDEQFF
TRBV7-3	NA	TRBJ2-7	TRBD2	TGTGCCAGCAGCCTTAGCGGGAACTACGAGCAGTACTTC	CASSLSGNYEQYF
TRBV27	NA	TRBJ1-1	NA	TGTGCCAGCAGTTTAGGGGGCGGCACTGAAGCTTTCTTT	CASSLGGGTEAFF
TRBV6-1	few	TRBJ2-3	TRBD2	TGTGCTACTAGCGGGATCATCACAGATACGCAGTATTTT	CATSGIITDTQYF
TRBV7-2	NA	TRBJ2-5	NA	TGTGCCAGCAGCTTAGGGCGGTCCCAAGAGACCCAGTACTTC	CASSLGRSQETQYF
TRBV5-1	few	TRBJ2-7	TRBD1	TGCGCCTCCACCCCTCGGGGACAGGGGGCCGGCCTAACCTACGAGCAGTACTTC	CASTPRGQGAGLTYEQYF
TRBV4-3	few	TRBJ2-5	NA	TGCGCCAGCAGCCAAGACTGGGGGGGGCGGACCCAGTACTTC	CASSQDWGGRTQYF
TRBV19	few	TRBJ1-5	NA	TGTGCCAGTAGTATAGCTCGGACAGTCCTCAGCAATCAGCCCCAGCATTTT	CASSIARTVLSNQPQHF
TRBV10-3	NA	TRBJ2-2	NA	TGTGCCATCAGTGAGGTGGGGCAGCACAACACCGGGGAGCTGTTTTTT	CAISEVGQHNTGELFF
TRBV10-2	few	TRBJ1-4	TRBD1	TGCGCCAGCAGGGAAACAGGGGGTCAGGAAAAACTGTTTTTT	CASRETGGQEKLFF
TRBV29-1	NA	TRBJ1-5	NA	TGCAGCGTTGCCCAGTATAGCAATCAGCCCCAGCATTTT	CSVAQYSNQPQHF
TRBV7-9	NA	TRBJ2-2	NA	TGTGCCAGCAGCTCCCTCCGGAACACCGGGGAGCTGTTTTTT	CASSSLRNTGELFF
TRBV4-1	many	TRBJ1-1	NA	TGCGCCAGCAGCCAAGAGATTGTACCCAGCTTGGAGGCTTTCTTT	CASSQEIVPSLEAFF
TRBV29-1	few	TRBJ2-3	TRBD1	TGCAGCGTGAGGGGGACAGTTGGCACAGATACGCAGTATTTT	CSVRGTVGTDTQYF
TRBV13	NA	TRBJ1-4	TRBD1	TGTGCCAGCAGCTTGGGACAGGTTAATGAAAAACTGTTTTTT	CASSLGQVNEKLFF
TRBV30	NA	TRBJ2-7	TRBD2	TGTGCCGGGGGAGGGACGGGAAATTCCTACGAGCAGTACTTC	CAGGGTGNSYEQYF
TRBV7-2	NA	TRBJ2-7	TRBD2	TGTGCCAGCAGCTTCTCTAGCGGGGGAGCCTACGAGCAGTACTTC	CASSFSSGGAYEQYF
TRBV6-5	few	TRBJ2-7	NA	TGTGCCAGCAGTTACTTGACTGGCGACGAGCAGTACTTC	CASSYLTGDEQYF
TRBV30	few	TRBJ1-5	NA	TGTGCCTGCCCCTCCCGGCAGCCCCAGCATTTT	CACPSRQPQHF
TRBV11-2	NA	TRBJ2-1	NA	TGTGCTTCGACAGGAGCCTACAATGAGCAGTTCTTC	CASTGAYNEQFF